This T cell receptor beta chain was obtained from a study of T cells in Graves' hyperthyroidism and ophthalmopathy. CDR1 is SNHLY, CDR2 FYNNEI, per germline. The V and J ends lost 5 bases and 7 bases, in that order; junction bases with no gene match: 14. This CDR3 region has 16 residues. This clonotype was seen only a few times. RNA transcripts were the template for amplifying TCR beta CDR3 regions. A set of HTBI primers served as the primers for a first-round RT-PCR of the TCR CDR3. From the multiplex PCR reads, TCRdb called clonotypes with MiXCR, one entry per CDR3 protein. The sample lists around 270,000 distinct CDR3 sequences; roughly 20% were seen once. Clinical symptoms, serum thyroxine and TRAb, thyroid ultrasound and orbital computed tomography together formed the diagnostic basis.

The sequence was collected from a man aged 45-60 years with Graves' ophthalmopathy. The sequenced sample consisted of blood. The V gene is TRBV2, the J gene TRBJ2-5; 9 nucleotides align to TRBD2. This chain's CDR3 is CASSTEGLAWFVTQYF. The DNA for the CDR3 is TGTGCCAGCAGTACAGAGGGACTAGCATGGTTTGTGACCCAGTACTTC.